This T cell receptor beta chain was captured in a study of shared clonotypes between healthy human individuals. Whole-study results and caveats: When compared with the clonotypes that were shared by all four sorted-subset donors, the non-shared clonotypes turned out to have lower generation probabilities.

Comment on this clone: Its antigen is as yet unknown.

CDR3 length: 14 residues. Trimming at V came to 3 bases and at J to 9 bases, leaving 3 bases not matched to a gene. Germline assignment: CDR1 SGHTA and CDR2 FQGNSA. The method was immunoSEQ multiplex PCR; TCRdb's version includes in-frame clones alone and lacks a portion of them. The data show 2.5 million or so clones, with approximately 94% seen just once and over 0.12% held by the top ten. The sequencing input was naive CD4+ T cells sorted from blood. Subset defined: CD45RA+ positively selected. The chain uses TRBV7-2 and TRBJ1-5; 12 positions agree with TRBD1. The receptor was derived from a man between 18 and 29 years old in good health. The CDR3 DNA reads TGTGCCAGCAGCTTGGGACAGGGGGCAAGGCCCCAGCATTTT. Its translation: CASSLGQGARPQHF.